The T cell receptor beta chain described here comes from a study of blood T cells in healthy people across ages. Study-wide points: More naive CD4+ cells and higher diversity were found in long-lived than in aged donors.

Extraction of total RNA produced a minimum of 5.5 micrograms from each sample. This clonotype was observed a handful of times. Its antigen remains unknown. The V end lost 8 bases, the J end lost 1 base, and 11 bases lay between the germline ends. The CDR3 consists of 13 residues. CDR1 is SGHVS, CDR2 FQNEAQ, per germline. The second PCR ran roughly 7 to 11 cycles with a sample-barcoded 5' primer and J-beta primers. In TCRdb, the 5' RACE reads were re-called with MiXCR into one record per CDR3 protein. The sample includes approximately 800,000 distinct CDR3 sequences, roughly 34% of them seen just once. The sequence came from a man aged 18 to 30 in good health. The chain joins TRBV7-8 to TRBJ1-1; D unresolved. Material: blood. The CDR3, as DNA: TGTGCCAGCCTAGGGCGGGGGAACACTGAAGCTTTCTTT. Translation gives CASLGRGNTEAFF.